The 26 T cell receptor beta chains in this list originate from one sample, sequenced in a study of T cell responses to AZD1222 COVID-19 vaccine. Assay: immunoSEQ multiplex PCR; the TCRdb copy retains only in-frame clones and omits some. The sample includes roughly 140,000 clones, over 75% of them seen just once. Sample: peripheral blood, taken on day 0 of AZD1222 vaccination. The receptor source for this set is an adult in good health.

The CDR3: CAWSSGVGSYEQYF. The CDR3 region has the DNA TGTGCCTGGAGTTCAGGGGTGGGATCCTACGAGCAGTACTTC. The chain links TRBV30 to TRBJ2-7; a weak D match, TRBD1 (6 bases). Germline loops: CDR1 GTSNPN, CDR2 SVGIG (reference sequence). Trimming took 2 bases from V and 1 from J, leaving 12 bases between them. The CDR3 sequence is 14 residues long.

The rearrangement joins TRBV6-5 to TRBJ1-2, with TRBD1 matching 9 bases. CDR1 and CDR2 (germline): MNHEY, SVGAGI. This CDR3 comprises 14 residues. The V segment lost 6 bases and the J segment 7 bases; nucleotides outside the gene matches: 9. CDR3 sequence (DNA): TGTGCCAGCAGCCACGGACAGGGGACTATTGGCTACACCTTC. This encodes CASSHGQGTIGYTF.

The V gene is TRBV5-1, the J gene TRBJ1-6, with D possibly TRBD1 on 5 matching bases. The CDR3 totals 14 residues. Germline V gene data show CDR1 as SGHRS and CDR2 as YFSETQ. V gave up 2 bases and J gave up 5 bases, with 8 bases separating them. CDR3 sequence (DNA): TGCGCCAGCAGCTTAGGACAAGATAATTCACCCCTCCACTTT. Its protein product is CASSLGQDNSPLHF. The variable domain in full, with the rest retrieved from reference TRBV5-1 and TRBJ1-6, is KAGVTQTPRYLIKTRGQQVTLSCSPISGHRSVSWYQQTPGQGLQFLFEYFSETQRNKGNFPGRFSGRQFSNSRSEMNVSTLELGDSALYLCASSLGQDNSPLHFGNGTRLTVT.

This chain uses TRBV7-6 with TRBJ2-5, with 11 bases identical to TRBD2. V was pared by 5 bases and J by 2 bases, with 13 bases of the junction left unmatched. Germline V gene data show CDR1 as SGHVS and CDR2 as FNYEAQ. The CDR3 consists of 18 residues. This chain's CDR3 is CASSQKQIGTSGQETQYF. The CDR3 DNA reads TGTGCCAGCAGCCAAAAACAGATCGGGACTAGCGGTCAAGAGACCCAGTACTTC.

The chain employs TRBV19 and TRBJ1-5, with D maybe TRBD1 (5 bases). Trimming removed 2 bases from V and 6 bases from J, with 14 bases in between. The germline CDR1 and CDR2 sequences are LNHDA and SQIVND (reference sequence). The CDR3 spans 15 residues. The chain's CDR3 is CASSIPPAGTQPQHF. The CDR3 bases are TGTGCCAGTAGTATACCACCTGCAGGGACTCAGCCCCAGCATTTT.

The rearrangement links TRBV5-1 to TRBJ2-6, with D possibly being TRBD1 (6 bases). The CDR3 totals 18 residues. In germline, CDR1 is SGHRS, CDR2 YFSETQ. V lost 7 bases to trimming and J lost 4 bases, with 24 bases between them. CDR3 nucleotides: TGCGCCAGCCGTATATTCCGGGACAAAAACGACGGGGCCAACGTCCTGACTTTC. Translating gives CASRIFRDKNDGANVLTF.

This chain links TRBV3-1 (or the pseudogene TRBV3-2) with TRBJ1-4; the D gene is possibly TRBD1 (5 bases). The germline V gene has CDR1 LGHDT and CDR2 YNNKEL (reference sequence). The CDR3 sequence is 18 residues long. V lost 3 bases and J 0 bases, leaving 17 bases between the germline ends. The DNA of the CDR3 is TGTGCCAGCAGCCAGTCCTTTCCTATGACAGCAACTAATGAAAAACTGTTTTTT. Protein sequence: CASSQSFPMTATNEKLFF.

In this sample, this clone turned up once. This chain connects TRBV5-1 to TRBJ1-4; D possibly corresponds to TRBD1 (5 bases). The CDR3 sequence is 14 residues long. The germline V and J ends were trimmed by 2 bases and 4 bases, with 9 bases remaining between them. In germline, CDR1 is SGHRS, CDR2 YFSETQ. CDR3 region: CASSFSRDNEKLFF. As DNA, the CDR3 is TGCGCCAGCAGCTTTTCCAGGGATAATGAAAAACTGTTTTTT.

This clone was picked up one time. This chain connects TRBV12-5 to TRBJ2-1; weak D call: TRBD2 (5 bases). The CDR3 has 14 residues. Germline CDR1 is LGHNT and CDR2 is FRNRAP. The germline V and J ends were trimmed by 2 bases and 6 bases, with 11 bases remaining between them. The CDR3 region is CASGLRREFNEQFF. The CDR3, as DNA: TGTGCTAGTGGTTTGCGCCGGGAATTCAATGAGCAGTTCTTC.

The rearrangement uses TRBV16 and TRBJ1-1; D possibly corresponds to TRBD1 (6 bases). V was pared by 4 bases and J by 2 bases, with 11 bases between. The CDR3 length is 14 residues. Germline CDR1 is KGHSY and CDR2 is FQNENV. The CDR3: CASSPWTVNTEAFF. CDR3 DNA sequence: TGTGCCAGCAGCCCTTGGACAGTTAACACTGAAGCTTTCTTT.

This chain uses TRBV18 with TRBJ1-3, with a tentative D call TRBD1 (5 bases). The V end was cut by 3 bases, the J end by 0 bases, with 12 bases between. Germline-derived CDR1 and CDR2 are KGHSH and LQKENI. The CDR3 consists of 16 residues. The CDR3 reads CASSPGPGTSGNTIYF. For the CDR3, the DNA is TGTGCCAGCTCACCCGGGCCAGGGACCTCTGGAAACACCATATATTTT.

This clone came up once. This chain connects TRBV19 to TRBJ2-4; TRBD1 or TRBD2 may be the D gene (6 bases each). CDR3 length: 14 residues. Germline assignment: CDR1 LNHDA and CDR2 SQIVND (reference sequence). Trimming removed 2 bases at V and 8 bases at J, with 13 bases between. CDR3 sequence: CASSIRGTRDIQYF. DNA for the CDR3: TGTGCCAGTAGTATAAGGGGGACTCGGGACATTCAGTACTTC.

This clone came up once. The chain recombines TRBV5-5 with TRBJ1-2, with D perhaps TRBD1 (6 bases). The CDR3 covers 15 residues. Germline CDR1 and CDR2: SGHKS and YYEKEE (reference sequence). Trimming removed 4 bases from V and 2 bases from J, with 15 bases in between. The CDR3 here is CASSLDQGINYGYTF. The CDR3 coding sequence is TGTGCCAGCAGCCTGGATCAGGGGATCAACTATGGCTACACCTTC.

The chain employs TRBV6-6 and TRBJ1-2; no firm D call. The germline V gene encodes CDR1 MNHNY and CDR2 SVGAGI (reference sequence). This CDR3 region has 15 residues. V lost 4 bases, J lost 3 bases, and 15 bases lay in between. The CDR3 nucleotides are TGTGCCAGCAGTTCGTCAGCGAGTGGGGACTATGGCTACACCTTC. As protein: CASSSSASGDYGYTF.

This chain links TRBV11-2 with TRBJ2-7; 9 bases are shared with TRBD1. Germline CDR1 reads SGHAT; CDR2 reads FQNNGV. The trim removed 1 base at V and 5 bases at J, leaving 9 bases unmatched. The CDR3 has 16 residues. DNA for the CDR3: TGTGCCAGCAGCTTAGTCACCGGGACAGGGTTGCACGAGCAGTACTTC. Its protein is CASSLVTGTGLHEQYF.

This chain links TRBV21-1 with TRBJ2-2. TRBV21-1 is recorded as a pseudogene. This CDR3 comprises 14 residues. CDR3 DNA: TGTGCCAGCAGCCTTCCTACACCCTCGGGGGAGCTGTTTTTT. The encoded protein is CASSLPTPSGELFF.

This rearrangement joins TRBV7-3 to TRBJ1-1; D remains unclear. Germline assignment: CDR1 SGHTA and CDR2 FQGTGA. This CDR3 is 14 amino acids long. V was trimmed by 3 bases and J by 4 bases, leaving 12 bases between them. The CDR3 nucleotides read TGTGCCAGCAGCTTTTCAGCAGTTGGCACTGAAGCTTTCTTT. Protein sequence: CASSFSAVGTEAFF.

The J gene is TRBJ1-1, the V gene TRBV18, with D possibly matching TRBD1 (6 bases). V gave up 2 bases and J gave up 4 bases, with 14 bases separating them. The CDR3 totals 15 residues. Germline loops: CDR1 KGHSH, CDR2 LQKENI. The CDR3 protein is CASSPSTGRGTEAFF. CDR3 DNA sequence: TGTGCCAGCTCACCATCTACAGGGAGGGGCACTGAAGCTTTCTTT.

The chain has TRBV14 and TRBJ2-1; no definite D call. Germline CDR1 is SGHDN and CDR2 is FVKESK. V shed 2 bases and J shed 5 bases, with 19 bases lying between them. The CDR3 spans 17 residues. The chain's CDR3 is CASSQSPPLNRDNEQFF. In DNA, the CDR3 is TGTGCCAGCAGCCAATCCCCCCCCCTGAATCGGGACAATGAGCAGTTCTTC.

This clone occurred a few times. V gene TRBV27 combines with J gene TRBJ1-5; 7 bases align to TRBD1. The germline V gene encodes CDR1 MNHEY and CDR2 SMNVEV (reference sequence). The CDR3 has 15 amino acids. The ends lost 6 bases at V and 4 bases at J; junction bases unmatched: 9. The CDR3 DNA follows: TGTGCCAGCAGACTGGAGGGGGCCCGAAATCAGCCCCAGCATTTT. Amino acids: CASRLEGARNQPQHF.

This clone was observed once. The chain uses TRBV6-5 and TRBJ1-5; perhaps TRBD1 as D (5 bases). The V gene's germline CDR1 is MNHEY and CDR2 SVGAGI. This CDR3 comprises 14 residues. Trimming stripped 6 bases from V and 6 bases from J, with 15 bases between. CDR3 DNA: TGTGCCAGCAGCCCCGAGGGGCAGCGTCAGCCCCAGCATTTT. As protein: CASSPEGQRQPQHF.

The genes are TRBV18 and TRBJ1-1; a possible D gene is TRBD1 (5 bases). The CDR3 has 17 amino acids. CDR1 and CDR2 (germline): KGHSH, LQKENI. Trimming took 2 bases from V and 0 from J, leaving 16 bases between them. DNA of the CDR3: TGTGCCAGCTCACCAAGGGGCGGGAGAAACATGAACACTGAAGCTTTCTTT. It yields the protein CASSPRGGRNMNTEAFF.

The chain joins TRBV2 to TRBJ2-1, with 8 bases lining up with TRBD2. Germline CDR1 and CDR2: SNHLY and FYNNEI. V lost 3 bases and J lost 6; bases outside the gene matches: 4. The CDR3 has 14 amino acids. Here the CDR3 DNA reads TGTGCCAGCAGTGATCGGGAGGGCTCCAATGAGCAGTTCTTC. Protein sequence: CASSDREGSNEQFF.

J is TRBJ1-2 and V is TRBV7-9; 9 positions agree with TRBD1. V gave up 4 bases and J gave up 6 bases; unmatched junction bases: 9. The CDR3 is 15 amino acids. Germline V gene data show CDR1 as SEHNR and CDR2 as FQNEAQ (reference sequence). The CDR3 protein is CASSWGRQGVDGYTF. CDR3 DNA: TGTGCCAGCAGCTGGGGCCGACAGGGGGTTGATGGCTACACCTTC.

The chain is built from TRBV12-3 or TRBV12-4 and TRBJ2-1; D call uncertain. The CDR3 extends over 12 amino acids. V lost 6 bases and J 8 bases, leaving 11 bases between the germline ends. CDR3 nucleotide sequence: TGTGCCAGCAGCCAAACGGCAGATGAGCAGTTCTTC. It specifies CASSQTADEQFF.

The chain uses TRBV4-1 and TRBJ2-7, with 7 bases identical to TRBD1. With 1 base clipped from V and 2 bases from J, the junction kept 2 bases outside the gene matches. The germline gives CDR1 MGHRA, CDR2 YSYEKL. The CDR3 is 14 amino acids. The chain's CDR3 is CASSQGQGAYEQYF. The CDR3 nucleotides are TGCGCCAGCAGCCAAGGACAGGGTGCCTACGAGCAGTACTTC.